Listed below are T cell receptor beta chains from one sample, sequenced in a study of CD8 T cells in Susac syndrome. TCRdb re-derived calls from the immunoSEQ multiplex PCR reads in MiXCR, one entry per CDR3 protein. The table lists roughly 160,000 distinct CDR3 sequences, approximately 94% of them singletons. Sequenced input: CD4+ T cells from PBMCs. The source of these receptors is a human donor with Susac syndrome. Both conserved end residues are part of each CDR3. The D gene is left open where the match is weak. Not every row has a clone size; where given, it reads once, few, many or a size class.

cdr3_aa cdr3_nt v_call clone_size d_call j_call
CAFETPSYEQYF TGTGCCTTCGAGACACCCTCCTACGAGCAGTACTTC TRBV30 - - TRBJ2-7
CAWSGGMDTEAFF TGTGCCTGGAGTGGAGGAATGGACACTGAAGCTTTCTTT TRBV30 - - TRBJ1-1
CASSQGVTYEQYF TGCGCCAGCAGCCAAGGCGTCACCTACGAGCAGTACTTC TRBV4-3 - - TRBJ2-7
CASSIAGGIYEQYF TGTGCCAGCAGTATAGCGGGAGGAATCTACGAGCAGTACTTC TRBV28 - TRBD2 TRBJ2-7
CASSLRASGRVEQFF TGTGCCAGCAGCTTAAGGGCTAGCGGGAGAGTTGAGCAGTTCTTC TRBV7-9 - TRBD2 TRBJ2-1
CSVEVSGANTEAFF TGCAGCGTTGAAGTGTCAGGGGCGAACACTGAAGCTTTCTTT TRBV29-1 - - TRBJ1-1
CASSYERGTETQYF TGTGCCAGCAGTTACGAGCGGGGTACGGAGACCCAGTACTTC TRBV6-2/TRBV6-3 - TRBD2 TRBJ2-5
CSARDRGTQYF TGCAGTGCTAGGGATCGGGGAACGCAGTATTTT TRBV20-1 - - TRBJ2-3
CASSSGPRGAQETQYF TGTGCCAGCAGCTCAGGTCCTCGCGGAGCTCAAGAGACCCAGTACTTC TRBV7-2 - - TRBJ2-5
CASSLEGTGGQGEQYF TGTGCCAGCAGCTTAGAGGGGACAGGGGGCCAAGGGGAGCAGTACTTC TRBV7-9 - TRBD1 TRBJ2-7
CASSPAHGPSYGYTF TGTGCCAGCAGCCCTGCCCACGGCCCCTCCTATGGCTACACCTTC TRBV9 - - TRBJ1-2
CASSYSPSGSYEQYF TGTGCCAGCAGTTATAGCCCTAGCGGGAGCTACGAGCAGTACTTC TRBV6-5 - TRBD2 TRBJ2-7
CASRGGSSEQFF TGTGCCAGCAGGGGTGGAAGCAGTGAGCAGTTCTTC TRBV7-9 - - TRBJ2-1
CAISDRSGVDQPQHF TGTGCCATCAGTGATCGGAGTGGGGTGGATCAGCCCCAGCATTTT TRBV10-3 - - TRBJ1-5
CASSLSITGELFF TGTGCCAGCAGTCTCTCCATAACCGGGGAGCTGTTTTTT TRBV6-2/TRBV6-3 - - TRBJ2-2
CASRPREQAAQYF TGTGCCAGCAGACCTCGGGAACAGGCGGCCCAGTACTTC TRBV12-3/TRBV12-4 once - TRBJ2-5
CATSRVARTDYGYTF TGTGCCACCAGCAGAGTTGCCAGGACAGATTATGGCTACACCTTC TRBV15 - - TRBJ1-2
CATSRELVASEKLFF TGTGCCACCAGCAGAGAGTTAGTTGCCAGTGAAAAACTGTTTTTT TRBV15 - - TRBJ1-4